This T cell receptor beta chain was captured in a study of cytomegalovirus exposure and HLA in healthy donors listed by TCRdb under 2017. Regarding the complete study: An earlier analysis of roughly 500 of the donors reported 250 to 350 Gb of sequence data and 117 million unique TCR beta sequences from 150 million to 200 million T cells. The number of typed donors differed by locus: about 620-640 for A, B, C, DRB1 and DQB1; 522 for DQA1; some 610 for DPA1; and 450 to 480 for DPB1. Around 300 gigabases of sequencing data and tens of millions of unique TCR sequences were included in an early release covering over 600 HLA-typed donors. The later analysis used no new phenotypic data to find candidate immune exposures, relying instead on TCR beta sequences and their occurrence across donors. The study combined high-throughput TCR immunosequencing, statistical association of individual TCRs with disease status, and machine learning to predict cytomegalovirus infection status. Using immunosequencing, the study profiled T cell repertoires from about 650 subjects and related those repertoires to cytomegalovirus serostatus. About five DR-DQ haplotypes were handled as single units for association and clustering, since linkage in the cohort was strong. A later genetic analysis used genome-wide SNP genotypes for about 60% of the 666 donors, treating that subset as a discovery cohort. The study aimed to test whether signatures of past pathogen exposure could be identified by cataloging public T cell receptors. All discovery cohort repertoires had been generated using a single sequencing platform. The genetic ancestry cluster associated with self-reported Caucasian donors included over 65% of the 398 genotyped donors. Donor age, sex, ethnicity and CMV serostatus were compiled together with the repertoire data. To study patterns of TCR occurrence, a later analysis re-analyzed previously published TCR beta repertoires from around 660 donors and added high-resolution HLA genotyping. Among some 400 genotyped donors of the cohort, an average of approximately 240,000 unique TCR beta nucleotide sequences was sequenced per donor, of which about 18% were non-productive. HLA typing included class I and class II loci at four-digit resolution. An earlier analysis of approximately 640 of the donors applied high-throughput TCR beta sequencing to assess whether each TCR beta V gene segment acted as functional or pseudogenic. In addition to the first cohort of around 670 subjects, a separate validation cohort of 120 different subjects was used.

Its CDR3 holds 18 amino acids, cysteine through phenylalanine. The DNA shown is the 54-base CDR3, in frame from base 1. The germline V gene (reference sequence) specifies SSHAT as CDR1 and FNYEAQ as CDR2. V is cut back by 5 bases and J by 4 bases, with 14 bases in the junction unmatched. Libraries were built with the immunoSEQ multiplex PCR assay. For the multiplex PCR, a mixture combining 60 forward primers for TCR Vbeta segments and 13 reverse primers for TCR Jbeta segments was used. The CDR3 region of rearranged TCR beta genes was amplified from genomic DNA by a multiplex PCR assay. The Illumina HiSeq System was used to sequence the amplified TCR beta libraries as 87-base-pair reads. Per the original workflow: A later analysis tallied 70 million to 100 million unique TCR beta chains across the approximately 670 repertoires, and about 10 million of those chains were shared by two or more donors. To remove PCR and sequencing errors, raw reads were error-corrected and collapsed into unique sequences using a nearest-neighbor algorithm that merged closely related sequences. To assign V, D and J gene segments, CDR3 sequences were aligned to IMGT reference sequences. For a sequence to be retained, a match of at least six nucleotides to both a V gene segment and a J gene segment was required. A rearrangement counted as productive if the CDR3 had no stop codons and remained in frame with V and J, and every other rearrangement counted as non-productive. Following IMGT convention, CDR3 was defined as the stretch from the second conserved V-encoded cysteine to the conserved J-encoded phenylalanine. The earlier analysis of some 540 of the donors excluded any sequence lacking an unambiguous match to a single V gene segment. An earlier analysis of fewer than 750 of the donors called V segments functional above 56.7% productive rearrangements and segregating when the between-donor standard deviation exceeded 5%. To diagnose cytomegalovirus status from the catalog of TCR beta chain sequences, a statistical classification framework was built. In a later analysis, V and J genes were assigned by comparing TCR nucleotide sequences against IMGT/GENE-DB human TR gene sequences. Using the TCRdist pipeline, a later analysis assigned CDR3 sequences along with most-parsimonious VDJ recombination scenarios. A later analysis defined each TCR beta chain by its CDR3 amino acid sequence plus V-gene family, and excluded reads lacking a unique V-gene family. To address suspected cross-contamination and a sequencing artifact, a later analysis removed approximately 600 highly shared, low-generation-probability nucleotide sequences. For each public chain, a later analysis derived a clonal expansion index from normalized ranks of inferred template counts within each repertoire. In a later analysis, generation probabilities were computed using a VDJ recombination model fitted to out-of-frame rearrangements, and the results were checked against IGoR. A later analysis scored TCR-TCR, TCR-HLA and TCR-CMV co-occurrence with hypergeometric tests, applying a repertoire-size bias correction to TCR pairs. A later analysis estimated false discovery rates by permuting HLA or CMV assignments 20 times. In a later analysis, co-occurring TCRs were grouped with DBSCAN, and TCRdist sequence similarity was added when clustering was performed within HLA-allele-positive subsets. Repertoires with fewer than 30,000 or more than 120,000 public chains were left out of co-occurrence clustering, as were five repertoires with anomalous nucleotide sharing. TCRdb's version of the immuneACCESS table is confined to in-frame rearrangements and falls short of the full clone set. An unresolved V gene accounts for under half of the shortfall where checked; the remainder is of unknown origin. The DNA gave D and trimming, while V, J and clone size come from that table. This sample lists around 110,000 clones; 75% to 90% were detected once. Over 2% of the sample is in the top ten clones.

About this clone itself: No cognate antigen has been identified for it. Per-base qualities were not stored, and no clone one base away is much larger.

The cohort comprised under 700 healthy bone marrow donors. All cohort members were sampled while nominally healthy, although unrecorded immune exposures were likely present. The donor tested CMV seronegative and was one of the 352 seronegative cohort members. Each donor provided a peripheral blood sample, and peripheral blood mononuclear cells were used for TCR beta sequencing. Genomic DNA was extracted from the blood cell samples with the Qiagen DNeasy Blood Extraction Kit. Broader findings and caveats from the paper: CMV serostatus was the only immune exposure information available for the cohort. The study gave a list of under 200 TCR beta chains associated with cytomegalovirus. A later analysis associated 16,951 TCR beta sequences with specific HLA alleles at a false discovery rate of 0.05. In a later analysis, most CMV-associated TCR beta chains were found to appear HLA-restricted, with HLA associations seemingly driven largely by CMV exposure. A cluster of highly shared sequence variants was judged likely to be a technical artifact of the sequencing pipeline. Presence/absence analyses assumed roughly uniform sequencing depth across donors, an assumption that may not hold. HLA typing was unavailable for some donors at each locus, so association tests used only the typed subset. A few of the identified cytomegalovirus-associated TCR beta chains were confirmed in vitro to be specific for cytomegalovirus antigens. Linkage disequilibrium might explain the correlated functional status among segregating V segments, but an unknown experimental factor could not be ruled out. Several of the top co-occurrence clusters appeared to be linked to parvovirus B19, influenza, CMV and Epstein-Barr virus, according to a later analysis. A later analysis found that TCR association rates varied across HLA loci, with DRB1 alleles showing the most associated TCRs and HLA-C alleles the fewest. A later analysis found that HLA-associated TCR beta chains were more clonally expanded and had lower generation probabilities than equally common non-associated chains. Broadly in line with IMGT annotations, most TCR beta V segments showed up in productive rearrangements about 90% or about 30% of the time in an earlier analysis of approximately 600 of the donors. A later genetic analysis associated a missense DCLRE1C variant with V-gene and J-gene trimming of TCR beta chains, and an independent cohort replicated the association. Some IMGT-functional V segments, including TRBV6-2 and TRBV6-3, could not be told apart with the 87-base-pair reads, so those segments were excluded. This cohort had only TCR beta chains sequenced, and the lack of alpha or paired-chain data limited which features could be detected. It was suggested by the authors that the approach could potentially be generalized to other disease states and immunological phenotypes. When HLA alleles, especially DR and DQ, strongly co-occurred, attributing TCR associations to individual alleles was difficult. A later genetic analysis reported fewer N-insertions in productive TCRs among donors in an Asian-associated ancestry cluster than the approximately 670-donor mean. Most TCR sequences were observed very rarely across donors, whereas some public TCRs were present in many individuals. Over 15 rarely observed V segments, including chromosome 9 orphons, were excluded from the earlier analysis of 550 to 700 of the donors because counts were too low. A further reported finding was that TCR beta sequences accurately predicted the HLA-A and HLA-B alleles for most subjects in the first cohort. The classifier was reported to diagnose cytomegalovirus status with high specificity and sensitivity in both the original and validation cohorts.

Recombination linked TRBV7-7 to TRBJ2-1; the central 10 bases match TRBD2. Sequences were obtained from PBMCs. The sequence was obtained from a man aged 30 to 39 in good health and CMV-seronegative. The CDR3 here reads CASSPSLAGAGGYNEQFF. The nucleotide sequence reads as follows: TGTGCCAGCAGCCCCAGTCTAGCGGGGGCGGGGGGGTACAATGAGCAGTTCTTC.